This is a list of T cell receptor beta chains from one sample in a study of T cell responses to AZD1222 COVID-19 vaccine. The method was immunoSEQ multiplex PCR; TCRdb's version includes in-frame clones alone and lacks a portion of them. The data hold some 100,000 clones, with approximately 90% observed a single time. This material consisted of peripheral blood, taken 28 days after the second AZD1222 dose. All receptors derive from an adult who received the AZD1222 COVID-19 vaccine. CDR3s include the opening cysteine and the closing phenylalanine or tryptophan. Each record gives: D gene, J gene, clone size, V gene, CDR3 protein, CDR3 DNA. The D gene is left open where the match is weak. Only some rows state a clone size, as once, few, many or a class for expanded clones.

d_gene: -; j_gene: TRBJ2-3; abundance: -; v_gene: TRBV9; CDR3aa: CASSKTATDTQYF; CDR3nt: TGTGCCAGCAGCAAGACAGCCACAGATACGCAGTATTTT
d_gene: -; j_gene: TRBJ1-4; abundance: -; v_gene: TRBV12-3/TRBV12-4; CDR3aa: CASSLVSNEKLFF; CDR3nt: TGTGCCAGCAGTCTTGTCTCCAATGAAAAACTGTTTTTT
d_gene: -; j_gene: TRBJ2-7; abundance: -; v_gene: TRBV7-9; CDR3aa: CASSFPGQTYEQYF; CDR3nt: TGTGCCAGCAGCTTCCCGGGTCAAACCTACGAGCAGTACTTC
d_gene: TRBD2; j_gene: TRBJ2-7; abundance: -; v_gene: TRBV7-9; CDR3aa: CASSSSSGSPYEQYF; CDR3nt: TGTGCCAGCAGCTCAAGTAGCGGGAGCCCCTACGAGCAGTACTTC
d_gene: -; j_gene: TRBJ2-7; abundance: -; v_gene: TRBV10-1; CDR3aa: CASSLDIYYEQYF; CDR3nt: TGCGCCAGCAGCCTCGACATCTACTACGAGCAGTACTTC
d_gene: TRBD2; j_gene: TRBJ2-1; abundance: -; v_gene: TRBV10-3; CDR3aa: CAISLSETSDDNEQFF; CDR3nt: TGTGCCATCAGCCTATCTGAGACTAGCGATGACAATGAGCAGTTCTTC
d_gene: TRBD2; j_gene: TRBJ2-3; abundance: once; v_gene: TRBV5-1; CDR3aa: CASSLGTSADTQYF; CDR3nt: TGCGCCAGCAGCTTGGGGACTAGCGCAGATACGCAGTATTTT
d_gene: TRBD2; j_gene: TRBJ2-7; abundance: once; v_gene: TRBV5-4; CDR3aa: CASSPSGRGHYEQYF; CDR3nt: TGTGCCAGCAGCCCAAGCGGGAGAGGTCACTACGAGCAGTACTTC
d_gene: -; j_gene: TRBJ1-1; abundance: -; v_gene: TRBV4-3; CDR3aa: CASSQGLSGGRENTEAFF; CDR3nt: TGCGCCAGCAGCCAAGGACTCTCGGGAGGTAGGGAAAACACTGAAGCTTTCTTT
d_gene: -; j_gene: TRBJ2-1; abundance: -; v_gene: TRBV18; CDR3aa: CASSSMGGEQFF; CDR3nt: TGTGCCAGCTCAAGCATGGGGGGTGAGCAGTTCTTC
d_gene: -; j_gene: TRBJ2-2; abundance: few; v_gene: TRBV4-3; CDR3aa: CASSQDRVSRTGELFF; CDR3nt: TGCGCCAGCAGCCAAGATAGGGTTTCTCGGACCGGGGAGCTGTTTTTT
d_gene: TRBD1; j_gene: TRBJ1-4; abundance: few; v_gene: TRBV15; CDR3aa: CATSRDRGRGAEKLFF; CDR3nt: TGTGCCACCAGCAGAGATCGAGGCAGGGGGGCTGAAAAACTGTTTTTT
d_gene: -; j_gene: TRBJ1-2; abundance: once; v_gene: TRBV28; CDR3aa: CASSLGRVNYGYTF; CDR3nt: TGTGCCAGCAGTTTGGGCAGGGTTAACTATGGCTACACCTTC
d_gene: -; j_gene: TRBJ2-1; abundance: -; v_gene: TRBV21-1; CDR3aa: CASSSTSGQEDQYSYNEQFF; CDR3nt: TGTGCCAGCAGTTCTACGTCGGGGCAAGAGGACCAATACTCCTACAATGAGCAGTTCTTC
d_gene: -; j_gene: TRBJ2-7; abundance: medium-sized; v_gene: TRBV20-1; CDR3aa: CSARDNYEQYF; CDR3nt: TGCAGTGCTCGGGACAATTACGAGCAGTACTTC
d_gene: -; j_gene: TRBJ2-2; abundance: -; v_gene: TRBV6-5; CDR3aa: CASRPLNTGELFF; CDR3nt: TGTGCCAGCAGACCCCTTAACACCGGGGAGCTGTTTTTT
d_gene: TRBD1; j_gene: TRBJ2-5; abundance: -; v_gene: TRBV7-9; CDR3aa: CASSLRDRNQETQYF; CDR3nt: TGTGCCAGCAGCTTACGGGACAGAAACCAAGAGACCCAGTACTTC
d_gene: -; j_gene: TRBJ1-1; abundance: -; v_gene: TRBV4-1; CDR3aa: CASSRPSPGFTEAFF; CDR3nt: TGCGCCAGCAGCCGACCTTCCCCAGGATTCACTGAAGCTTTCTTT
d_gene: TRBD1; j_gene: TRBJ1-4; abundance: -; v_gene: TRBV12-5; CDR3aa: CASGPGGLGEKLFF; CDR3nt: TGTGCTAGTGGCCCAGGGGGTCTGGGTGAAAAACTGTTTTTT
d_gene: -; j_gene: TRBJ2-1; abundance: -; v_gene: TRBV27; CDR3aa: CASSLEGASYNEQFF; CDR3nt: TGTGCCAGCAGTTTAGAAGGGGCCTCCTACAATGAGCAGTTCTTC
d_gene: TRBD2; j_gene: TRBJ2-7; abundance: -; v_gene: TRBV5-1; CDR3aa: CASSLRRAGALREQYF; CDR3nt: TGCGCCAGCAGCTTGCGAAGAGCGGGGGCGTTGAGGGAGCAGTACTTC
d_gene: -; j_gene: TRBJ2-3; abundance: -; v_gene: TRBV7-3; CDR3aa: CASSSSGAGDTQYF; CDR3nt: TGTGCCAGCAGCTCATCAGGGGCCGGGGATACGCAGTATTTT
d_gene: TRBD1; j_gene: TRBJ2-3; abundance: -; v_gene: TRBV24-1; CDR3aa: CATSDDRDRTLRTDTQYF; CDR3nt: TGTGCCACCAGTGATGACCGGGACAGGACCCTTCGCACAGATACGCAGTATTTT
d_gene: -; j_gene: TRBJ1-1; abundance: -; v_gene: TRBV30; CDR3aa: CAWRILPGRNTEAFF; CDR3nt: TGTGCCTGGCGTATCCTACCGGGACGTAACACTGAAGCTTTCTTT
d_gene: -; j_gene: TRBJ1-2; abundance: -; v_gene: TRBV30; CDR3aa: CAWTTGNYGYTF; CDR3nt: TGTGCCTGGACTACAGGGAACTATGGCTACACCTTC
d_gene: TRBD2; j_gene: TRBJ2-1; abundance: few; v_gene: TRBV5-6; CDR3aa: CASSLGGEGPWAQFF; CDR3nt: TGTGCCAGCAGCTTGGGTGGGGAGGGGCCGTGGGCGCAGTTCTTC
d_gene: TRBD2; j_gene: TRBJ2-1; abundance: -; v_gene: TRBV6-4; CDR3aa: CASSGAGLAGSNEQFF; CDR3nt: TGTGCCAGCAGCGGGGCGGGACTAGCGGGGAGCAATGAGCAGTTCTTC
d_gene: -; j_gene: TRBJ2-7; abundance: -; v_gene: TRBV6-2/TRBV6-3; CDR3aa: CASSPTSSYSYEQYF; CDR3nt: TGTGCCAGCAGCCCCACCAGCAGTTACTCCTACGAGCAGTACTTC
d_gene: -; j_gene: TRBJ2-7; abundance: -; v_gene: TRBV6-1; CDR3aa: CATGELSREQYF; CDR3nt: TGTGCCACAGGAGAGTTGTCCCGAGAGCAGTACTTC
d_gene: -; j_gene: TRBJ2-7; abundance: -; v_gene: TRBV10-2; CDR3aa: CASSVGESYEQYF; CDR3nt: TGCGCCAGCAGTGTCGGGGAGTCCTACGAGCAGTACTTC
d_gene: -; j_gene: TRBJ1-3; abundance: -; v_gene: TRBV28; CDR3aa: CASSLLFGGRSGNTIYF; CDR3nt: TGTGCCAGCAGTTTATTATTTGGGGGTCGGTCTGGAAACACCATATATTTT
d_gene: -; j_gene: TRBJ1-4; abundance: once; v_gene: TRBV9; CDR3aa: CASSVASVGGGNEKLFF; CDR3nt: TGTGCCAGCAGCGTAGCGTCGGTCGGGGGGGGTAATGAAAAACTGTTTTTT